One and the same sample provided the 2 T cell receptor beta chains below, sequenced in a study of neurological immune-mediated disorders. TCRdb re-derived calls from the 5' RACE reads in MiXCR, one entry per CDR3 protein. The sample consists of tens of thousands of distinct CDR3 sequences, roughly 12% of them appearing once. Sequences were obtained from PBMCs. These receptors came from a female donor in good health.

This clonotype has at least ten counts. V and J are TRBV27 and TRBJ1-2; 9 bases match TRBD1. Germline assignment: CDR1 MNHEY and CDR2 SMNVEV (reference sequence). The CDR3 totals 17 residues. V trimming: 5 bases; J trimming: 8 bases; junction bases outside the gene matches: 18. The chain's CDR3 is CASSPQVGGTGTGGYTF. CDR3 DNA sequence: TGTGCCAGCAGTCCCCAGGTAGGAGGGACAGGGACCGGCGGCTACACCTTC.

In this sample, this clonotype turned up many times. V is TRBV7-9 and J is TRBJ1-2, with 10 nucleotides matching TRBD1. In germline, CDR1 is SEHNR, CDR2 FQNEAQ (reference sequence). Trimming removed 3 bases from V and 7 bases from J; junction bases left unmatched: 5. The CDR3 has 14 amino acids. The CDR3 here is CASSFPGQGFGYTF. The CDR3 nucleotides are TGTGCCAGCAGCTTTCCGGGACAGGGGTTTGGCTACACCTTC.